This TCR beta chain was captured in a study of cytomegalovirus exposure and HLA in healthy donors. The PCR contained 60 Vbeta and 13 Jbeta primers. The data were produced by immunoSEQ multiplex PCR, yet TCRdb's version contains in-frame clones alone and is incomplete. Of around 100,000 clones in the sample, approximately 82% were seen once. The CDR3 is made up of 15 amino acids. Germline V CDR1 and CDR2: SNHLY, FYNNEI. Material: PBMCs. This sequence was found in a man aged 30 to 39 in good health and CMV-seropositive. This chain uses TRBV2 with TRBJ2-5; D is undetermined. Near its end, the DNA agrees better with TRBJ2-7, so the J call may be wrong. The CDR3 DNA sequence: TGTGCCAGCAGTGACGTTTCCCGGAGCTCCTACGAGCAGTACTTC. Translated, it gives CASSDVSRSSYEQYF.